Reported below is one T cell receptor beta chain. Germline V gene sequence: CDR1 LGHDT, CDR2 YNNKEL (reference sequence). V shed 0 bases and J shed 4 bases, with 6 bases lying between them. The CDR3 length is 13 residues. The record originates from a study of T cell responses to AZD1222 COVID-19 vaccine. Here immunoSEQ multiplex PCR was the method, and the copy in TCRdb shows in-frame clones only, minus some. The sample holds 150,000 to 200,000 clones, about 92% seen once. The V call is TRBV3-1 (or the pseudogene TRBV3-2), the J call TRBJ1-2, with D hard to call. The TCR sequence derives from an adult in good health. The starting material was peripheral blood, obtained on day 0 of AZD1222 vaccination. Here the CDR3 reads CASSQDGFYGYTF. The CDR3 nucleotides are TGTGCCAGCAGCCAAGACGGCTTCTATGGCTACACCTTC.